This T cell receptor (beta chain) was found in a study of T cells in Graves' hyperthyroidism and ophthalmopathy (dated by TCRdb to between 2017 and 2020). Context from the whole study: Peripheral blood samples were taken at the time of initial diagnosis, prior to any treatment. To identify distinguishing TCR V-J signatures, a discovery cohort of 95 to 100 patients was used, comprising 40 to 45 with Graves' ophthalmopathy and some 60 with stable Graves' hyperthyroidism. Whether ophthalmopathy could be predicted prospectively was tested in an independent validation cohort made up of under 20 hyperthyroidism patients plus 17 patients who later progressed to ophthalmopathy. The 100 discovery patients were randomly divided into training and test sets at a 7:3 ratio. In about 6 Graves' hyperthyroidism patients, the study also compared T-cell repertoires from thyroid tissue with T-cell repertoires from blood. Once sampling was done, hyperthyroidism patients were given methimazole at a starting dose of 30 mg daily, whereas ophthalmopathy patients were given high-dose intravenous methylprednisolone. The paper describes TCR Vbeta CDR3 sequencing of 135 peripheral blood samples, made up of 40 to 45 ophthalmopathy patients, more than 70 hyperthyroidism patients and 17 progressor patients. The paper's findings and limits, for the study overall: Blood samples also contained most of the expanded thyroid clonotypes (frequency above 0.001), which suggests that blood repertoires may reflect thyroid immune responses. In validation, the model predicted progression to ophthalmopathy with around 71% sensitivity and less than 75% specificity, a median of around 6.6 months before onset. Ophthalmopathy was separated from stable hyperthyroidism by a 13 V-J signature model, with 87.88% sensitivity and about 81% specificity obtained in cross-validation and 80%/75% obtained in testing. No statistical method was used to fix the sample size in advance, and group allocation was not hidden from the investigators.

The CDR3 measures 16 amino acids from cysteine to phenylalanine. Just CDR3 DNA is preserved here, 48 bases in frame from base 1. V drops 4 bases and J drops 0 bases, leaving 16 bases in between. From the germline V gene (reference sequence), CDR1 is MNHEY and CDR2 is SMNVEV. Ophthalmopathy patients had moderately to severely active disease, Clinical Activity Score of at least 3, NOSPECS grade of at least 4, and duration under 3 months. Patients with uncontrolled infections, other autoimmune diseases, pregnancy or lactation were excluded. Diagnoses relied on clinical symptoms, serum thyroxine and TRAb, thyroid ultrasound and orbital computed tomography. PBMCs were isolated from more than 8 ml of fresh peripheral blood by Ficoll-Paque density gradient centrifugation. Total RNA was extracted with Trizol reagent, and quality was checked on an Agilent 2100 Bioanalyzer. This clonotype was counted at least ten times. Its binding antigen is unknown. Base qualities are not at hand, and no much larger clone is one base apart.

TCR beta CDR3 regions were amplified from RNA transcripts. The first round of RT-PCR for the TCR CDR3 was performed with the HTBI primer set and the Qiagen OneStep RT-PCR kit. A second multiplex PCR round built the libraries, followed by size selection and purification. Libraries were sequenced paired-end with 100 bp reads on an Illumina HiSeq2000. Turning to the authors' computational methods: SOAPnuke was used to process the raw data, with reads discarded if the reads contained adapters or uncalled bases, had a mean Phred below 15, or lacked an exact constant-primer or identifier match. High-quality paired reads were merged with COPE v1.2.5, and unique nucleotide sequences were defined as clonotypes. Clonotypes were aligned to IMGT TRBV, TRBD and TRBJ reference segments using MiTCR v1.1. Analysis was restricted to V-J combinations with a frequency above 0.0001, which covered 98% to 99.2% of repertoires. The TCS score was defined as F50 (clonal expansion) divided by E x V (chaos), with BLOSUM62-based TCRdist calculated between CDR3 peptides within each V-J. Welch's t-statistics and random forest reduced 514 V-J features to 10 to 15, which were used in a naive Bayes classifier (R e1071). TCRdb trimmed the raw reads at Q25, called clones with MiXCR and kept productive beta chains. Each CDR3 protein appears once, grouped with its most common genes and DNA. The V and J calls here are based on TCRdb, not the publication. For this sample there are 300,000 to 400,000 distinct CDR3 sequences; 18% appear just once. The biggest ten clones account for about 38% of the sample.

Material for sequencing was blood. The chain uses TRBV27 and TRBJ2-7; TRBD2 is possibly the D segment (7 matching bases). The sequence derives from a man between 18 and 29 years old with Graves' ophthalmopathy. The DNA is TGTGCCAGCAGTTCCGGGGGCGGGGGTAGCTCCTACGAGCAGTACTTC. It translates to CASSSGGGGSSYEQYF.